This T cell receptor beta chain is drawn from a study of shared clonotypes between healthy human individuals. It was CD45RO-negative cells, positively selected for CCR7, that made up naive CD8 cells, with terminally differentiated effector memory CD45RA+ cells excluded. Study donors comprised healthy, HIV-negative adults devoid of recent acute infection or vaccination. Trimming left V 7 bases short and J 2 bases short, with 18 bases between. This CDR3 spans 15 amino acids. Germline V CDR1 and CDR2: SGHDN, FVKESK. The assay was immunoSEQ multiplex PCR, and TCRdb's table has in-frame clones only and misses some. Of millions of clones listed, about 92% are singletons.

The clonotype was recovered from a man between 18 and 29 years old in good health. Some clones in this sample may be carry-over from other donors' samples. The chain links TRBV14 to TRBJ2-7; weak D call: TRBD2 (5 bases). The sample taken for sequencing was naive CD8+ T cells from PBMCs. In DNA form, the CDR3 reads TGTGCCAGCACCGACAAGCGTGTGGGAGCCTACGAGCAGTACTTC. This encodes CASTDKRVGAYEQYF.